This TCR beta chain was retrieved from a study of CD8+ T cells in alopecia areata. CDR1 is MNHEY and CDR2 is SMNVEV in the germline V gene (reference sequence). The CDR3 is 13 amino acids. The V and J ends lost 3 bases and 2 bases respectively, with 7 bases between them. RNA was isolated and reverse transcribed to cDNA, the sequencing template. Sequencing used immunoSEQ multiplex PCR; TCRdb keeps in-frame clones, though not all of them. Here the sample spans fewer than 200,000 clones, roughly 70% being singletons. This TCR came from a human donor with alopecia areata. The J gene is TRBJ1-1, the V gene TRBV27; D remains unclear. The material sequenced was CD8+ T cells sorted from blood, taken at week 0. The CDR3 loop is CASSFGSNTEAFF. The DNA of the CDR3 is TGTGCCAGCAGTTTCGGGTCAAACACTGAAGCTTTCTTT.